This section outlines one T cell receptor beta chain sequence together with its context. Antigen: not known. These data are taken from a study of T cells in localized non-small cell lung cancer. Whole-study findings and limits: The highest T cell clonality was in uninvolved adjacent lung, above tumor. Out of the top 100 tumor clones, a median roughly 50 were seen in adjacent lung. Sequencing was restricted to one tumor region; therefore, heterogeneity remains possible.

This table comes from immunoSEQ multiplex PCR, and its TCRdb copy is limited to in-frame clones, with some not included. The table records tens of thousands of clones, roughly 77% of them present only once. The specimen comprised PBMCs, sampled before any cancer treatment. The sequence was obtained from a woman aged 35-75 years with stage II squamous cell lung carcinoma.

Here the CDR3 DNA reads TGTGCCAGCAGCCCCACAGGGCTAGAGACCCAGTACTTC. This codes for CASSPTGLETQYF. V is TRBV5-5 and J is TRBJ2-5, with D perhaps TRBD1 (6 bases). V was shortened by 4 bases and J by 4 bases, with 11 bases between the two germline ends. The CDR3 consists of 13 residues. In germline, CDR1 is SGHKS, CDR2 YYEKEE (reference sequence).